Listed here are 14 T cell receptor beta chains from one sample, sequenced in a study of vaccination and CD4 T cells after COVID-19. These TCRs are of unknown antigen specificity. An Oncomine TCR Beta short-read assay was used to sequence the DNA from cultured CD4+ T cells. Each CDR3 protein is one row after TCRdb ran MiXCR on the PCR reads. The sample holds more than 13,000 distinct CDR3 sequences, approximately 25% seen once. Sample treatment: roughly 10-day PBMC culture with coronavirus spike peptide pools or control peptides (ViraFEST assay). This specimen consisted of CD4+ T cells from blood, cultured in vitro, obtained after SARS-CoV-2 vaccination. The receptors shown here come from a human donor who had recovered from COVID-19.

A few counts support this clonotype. The CDR3 sequence: CASSLWAKGPGALFTEAFF. Here the CDR3 DNA reads TGTGCCAGCAGTTTATGGGCAAAAGGTCCCGGGGCATTATTTACTGAAGCTTTCTTT. The V call is TRBV28, the J call TRBJ1-1, with TRBD1 as a possible D gene (5 bases). The length of the CDR3 is 19 residues. Trimming took 0 bases from V and 5 from J, leaving 25 bases between them. From germline, CDR1 is MDHEN and CDR2 SYDVKM.

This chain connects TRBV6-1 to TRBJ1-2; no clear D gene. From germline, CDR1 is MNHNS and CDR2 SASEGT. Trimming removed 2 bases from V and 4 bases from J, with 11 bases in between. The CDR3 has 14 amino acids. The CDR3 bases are TGTGCCAGCAGTGAATATGACGGACTCTATGGCTACACCTTC. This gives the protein CASSEYDGLYGYTF.

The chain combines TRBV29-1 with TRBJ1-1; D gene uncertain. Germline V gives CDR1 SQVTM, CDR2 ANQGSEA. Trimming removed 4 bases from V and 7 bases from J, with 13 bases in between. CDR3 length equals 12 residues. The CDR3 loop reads CSVGVIGGEAFF. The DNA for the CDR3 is TGCAGCGTTGGGGTTATTGGCGGTGAAGCTTTCTTT.

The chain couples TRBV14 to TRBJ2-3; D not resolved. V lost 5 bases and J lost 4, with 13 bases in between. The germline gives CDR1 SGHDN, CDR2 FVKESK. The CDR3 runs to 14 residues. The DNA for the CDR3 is TGTGCCAGCAGCTCCTGGGTTATGCCAGATACGCAGTATTTT. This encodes CASSSWVMPDTQYF.

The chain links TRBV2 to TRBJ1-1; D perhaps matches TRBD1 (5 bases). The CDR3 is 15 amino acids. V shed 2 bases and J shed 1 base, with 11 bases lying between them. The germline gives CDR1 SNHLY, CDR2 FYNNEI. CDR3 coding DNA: TGTGCCAGCAGTGAACGGGCAGGGACGAACACTGAAGCTTTCTTT. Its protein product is CASSERAGTNTEAFF. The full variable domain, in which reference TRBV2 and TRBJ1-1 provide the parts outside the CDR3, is EPEVTQTPSHQVTQMGQEVILRCVPISNHLYFYWYRQILGQKVEFLVSFYNNEISEKSEIFDDQFSVERPDGSNFTLKIRSTKLEDSAMYFCASSERAGTNTEAFFGQGTRLTVV.

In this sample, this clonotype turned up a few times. The CDR3 sequence: CASSKMGGIQPQHF. For the CDR3, the DNA is TGTGCCAGCAGCAAGATGGGGGGGATTCAGCCCCAGCATTTT. The gene calls are TRBV14 and TRBJ1-5; D possibly corresponds to TRBD1 (5 bases). V lost 5 bases and J 6 bases, leaving 14 bases between the germline ends. Germline CDR1 reads SGHDN; CDR2 reads FVKESK. The CDR3 is 14 amino acids.

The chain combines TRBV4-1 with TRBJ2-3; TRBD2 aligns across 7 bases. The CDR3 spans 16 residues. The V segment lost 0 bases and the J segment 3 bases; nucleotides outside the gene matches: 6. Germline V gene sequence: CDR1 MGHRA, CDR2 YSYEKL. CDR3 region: CASSQDLAAETDTQYF. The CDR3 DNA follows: TGCGCCAGCAGCCAAGATCTAGCGGCTGAGACAGATACGCAGTATTTT.

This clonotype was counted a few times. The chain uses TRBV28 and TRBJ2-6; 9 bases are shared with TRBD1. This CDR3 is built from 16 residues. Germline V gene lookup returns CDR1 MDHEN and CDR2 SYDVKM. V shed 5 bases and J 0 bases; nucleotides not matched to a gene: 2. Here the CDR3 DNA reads TGTGCCAGCAGTCAACAGGGGGCCTCTGGGGCCAACGTCCTGACTTTC. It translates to CASSQQGASGANVLTF.

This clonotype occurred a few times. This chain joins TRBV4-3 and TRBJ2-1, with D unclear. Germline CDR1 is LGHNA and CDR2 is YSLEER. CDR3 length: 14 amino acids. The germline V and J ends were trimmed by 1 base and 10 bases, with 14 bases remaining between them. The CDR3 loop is CASSQVGHFGEQFF. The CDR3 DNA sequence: TGCGCCAGCAGCCAAGTAGGGCACTTCGGGGAGCAGTTCTTC.

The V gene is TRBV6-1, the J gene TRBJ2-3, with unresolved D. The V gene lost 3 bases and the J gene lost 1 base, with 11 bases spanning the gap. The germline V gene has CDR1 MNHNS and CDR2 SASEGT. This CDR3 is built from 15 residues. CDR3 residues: CASSEPQSRTDTQYF. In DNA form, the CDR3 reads TGTGCCAGCAGTGAGCCCCAGTCCCGCACAGATACGCAGTATTTT.

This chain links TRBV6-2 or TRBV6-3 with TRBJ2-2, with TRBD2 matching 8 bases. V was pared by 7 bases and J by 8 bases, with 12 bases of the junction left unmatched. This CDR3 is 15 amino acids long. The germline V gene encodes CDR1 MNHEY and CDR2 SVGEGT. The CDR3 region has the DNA TGTGCCAGCAAGTCTGACGGGAGGGCCGGGGGGGAGCTGTTTTTT. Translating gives CASKSDGRAGGELFF.

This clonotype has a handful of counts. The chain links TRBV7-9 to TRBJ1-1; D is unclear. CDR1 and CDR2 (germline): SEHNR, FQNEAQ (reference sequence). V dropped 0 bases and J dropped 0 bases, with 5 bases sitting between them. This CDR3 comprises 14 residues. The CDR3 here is CASSLAPLNTEAFF. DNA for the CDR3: TGTGCCAGCAGCTTAGCCCCCCTGAACACTGAAGCTTTCTTT.

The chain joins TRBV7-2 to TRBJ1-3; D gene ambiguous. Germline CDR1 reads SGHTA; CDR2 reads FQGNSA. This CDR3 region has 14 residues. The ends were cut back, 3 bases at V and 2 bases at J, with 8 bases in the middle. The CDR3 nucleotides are TGTGCCAGCAGCTTTTCGGGTACTGGAAACACCATATATTTT. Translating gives CASSFSGTGNTIYF.

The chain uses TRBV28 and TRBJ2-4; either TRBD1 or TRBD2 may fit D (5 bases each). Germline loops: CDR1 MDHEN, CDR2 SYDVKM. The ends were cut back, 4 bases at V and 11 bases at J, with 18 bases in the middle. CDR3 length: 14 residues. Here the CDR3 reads CASSSPRDPDLQYF. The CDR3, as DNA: TGTGCCAGCAGTTCACCCCGGGACCCAGATCTTCAGTACTTC.